Shown below are 27 T cell receptor beta chains from a single sample sequenced in a study of blood T cells in healthy people across ages. Together with a sample-barcoded 5' primer, a J-beta primer mix was included in a second PCR lasting 7 to 11 cycles. TCRdb independently ran MiXCR on the 5' RACE reads; one entry per CDR3 protein. The sample consists of 1.5 million to 2 million distinct CDR3 sequences, just under 50% of them appearing once. Sequences were obtained from blood. All receptors derive from a woman between 40 and 50 years old in good health.

In nucleotides, the CDR3 is TGTGCCAGCAGTTACTCGAAACTATACAATGAGCAGTTCTTC. The encoded protein is CASSYSKLYNEQFF. The V gene is TRBV6-6, the J gene TRBJ2-1; D uncertain. Trimming removed 0 bases at V and 4 bases at J, with 7 bases between. CDR1 and CDR2 from the germline V gene are MNHNY and SVGAGI (reference sequence). This CDR3 region has 14 residues.

The rearrangement joins TRBV18 to TRBJ2-7; no clear D gene. The better agreement between TRBJ2-4 and the DNA end casts doubt on the J call. This CDR3 comprises 15 residues. CDR1 and CDR2 from the germline V gene are KGHSH and LQKENI. The DNA of the CDR3 is TGTGCCAGCTCACCAGGGCAGGTCGACGTATCCATTCAGTACTTC. Residues: CASSPGQVDVSIQYF.

The V gene is TRBV20-1, the J gene TRBJ1-2; no clear D gene. The CDR3 sequence is 14 residues long. The germline CDR1 and CDR2 sequences are DFQATT and SNEGSKA (reference sequence). Trimming left V 5 bases short and J 8 bases short, with 21 bases between. The CDR3 spells CSAHRQVRAEGYTF. The CDR3, as DNA: TGCAGTGCTCATCGGCAGGTCCGGGCCGAGGGCTACACCTTC.

This chain joins TRBV12-3 or TRBV12-4 and TRBJ1-5, with TRBD1 identical over 7 bases. The CDR3 runs to 15 residues. V lost 6 bases to trimming and J lost 6 bases; unmatched junction nucleotides: 11. CDR3 nucleotide sequence: TGTGCCAGCAGCATCCGGGACAGCGGTGTTCAGCCCCAGCATTTT. It translates to CASSIRDSGVQPQHF.

The chain joins TRBV7-2 to TRBJ2-7, with D perhaps matching TRBD2 (5 bases). Germline CDR1 is SGHTA and CDR2 is FQGNSA. Deletions cut 4 bases from V and 6 bases from J, with 19 bases between. The CDR3 is 15 amino acids. CDR3: CASSYGSGLSSEQYF. The DNA of the CDR3 is TGTGCCAGCAGCTATGGCTCGGGGTTATCGAGCGAGCAGTACTTC.

The chain joins TRBV3-1 to TRBJ2-5; D is possibly TRBD1 (6 bases). The germline V and J ends were trimmed by 0 bases and 1 base, with 9 bases remaining between them. In germline, CDR1 is LGHDT, CDR2 YNNKEL (reference sequence). This CDR3 is built from 15 residues. The CDR3 DNA reads as TGTGCCAGCAGCCAAGATCCGGACAGCCAAGAGACCCAGTACTTC. This translates into CASSQDPDSQETQYF.

The CDR3 sequence is CASSPYTSEQKFF. CDR3 DNA sequence: TGTGCCAGCAGCCCTTATACTAGCGAGCAAAAGTTCTTC. This sequence joins TRBV7-2 and TRBJ2-1, with TRBD2 matching 7 bases. CDR3 length: 13 residues. The trim removed 5 bases at V and 14 bases at J, leaving 12 bases unmatched. CDR1 is SGHTA and CDR2 is FQGNSA in the germline V gene. The full variable domain, its missing parts supplied by reference TRBV7-2 and TRBJ2-1, is GAGVSQSPSNKVTEKGKDVELRCDPISGHTALYWYRQSLGQGLEFLIYFQGNSAPDKSGLPSDRFSAERTGGSVSTLTIQRTQQEDSAVYLCASSPYTSEQKFFGPGTRLTVL.

This chain uses TRBV7-2 with TRBJ2-1; no clear D. Trimming took 2 bases from V and 7 from J, leaving 12 bases between them. Germline V gene lookup returns CDR1 SGHTA and CDR2 FQGNSA. CDR3 length: 14 residues. CDR3 protein: CASSLSVWGNEQFF. For the CDR3, the DNA is TGTGCCAGCAGCTTAAGTGTGTGGGGAAATGAGCAGTTCTTC.

The rearrangement uses TRBV14 and TRBJ1-2, with TRBD1 matching over 7 bases. Unmatched junction bases numbered 4, after V lost 1 base and J lost 5 bases. Germline values: CDR1 SGHDN, CDR2 FVKESK. This CDR3 is built from 14 residues. CDR3 loop: CASSQARTGYGYTF. The CDR3 DNA sequence: TGTGCCAGCAGCCAAGCGAGGACAGGTTATGGCTACACCTTC.

This clonotype came up many times. The chain joins TRBV5-1 to TRBJ2-5; D may be TRBD1 (6 bases). Germline values: CDR1 SGHRS, CDR2 YFSETQ. V lost 4 bases to trimming and J lost 5 bases, with 12 bases between them. The CDR3 is 13 amino acids. The CDR3 bases are TGCGCCAGCAGCCCGGACAGTCCGGAGACCCAGTACTTC. It translates to CASSPDSPETQYF.

This clonotype has a handful of counts. The chain employs TRBV7-2 and TRBJ1-4; possibly TRBD1 for D (6 bases). V gave up 4 bases and J gave up 5 bases, with 11 bases separating them. The V gene's germline CDR1 is SGHTA and CDR2 FQGNSA. There are 14 residues in the CDR3. CDR3 residues: CASSSTGANEKLFF. CDR3 DNA: TGTGCCAGCAGCTCGACAGGAGCGAATGAAAAACTGTTTTTT.

This clonotype was seen a few times. The chain combines TRBV7-2 with TRBJ2-7, with 11 bases identical to TRBD2. J gave up 6 bases and V 4 bases, and 8 bases lay outside the gene matches. The CDR3 spans 15 residues. Germline V gives CDR1 SGHTA, CDR2 FQGNSA. The CDR3 loop is CASSWLSGGAAEQYF. The CDR3 DNA reads TGTGCCAGCAGCTGGCTTAGCGGGGGGGCCGCCGAGCAGTACTTC. Full variable domain (remainder filled in from reference TRBV7-2 and TRBJ2-7): GAGVSQSPSNKVTEKGKDVELRCDPISGHTALYWYRQSLGQGLEFLIYFQGNSAPDKSGLPSDRFSAERTGGSVSTLTIQRTQQEDSAVYLCASSWLSGGAAEQYFGPGTRLTVT.

The table lists this clonotype with a few counts. This chain connects TRBV28 to TRBJ2-7; D gene uncertain. CDR1 MDHEN and CDR2 SYDVKM come from the germline V gene. The CDR3 totals 14 residues. V lost 5 bases and J 0 bases, leaving 11 bases between the germline ends. Here the CDR3 reads CASSPHSSSYEQYF. DNA of the CDR3: TGTGCCAGCAGTCCTCACTCGAGCTCCTACGAGCAGTACTTC. The full variable domain, its missing parts supplied by reference TRBV28 and TRBJ2-7, is DVKVTQSSRYLVKRTGEKVFLECVQDMDHENMFWYRQDPGLGLRLIYFSYDVKMKEKGDIPEGYSVSREKKERFSLILESASTNQTSMYLCASSPHSSSYEQYFGPGTRLTVT.

The V and J genes are TRBV3-1 and TRBJ2-7; a weak D match, TRBD2 (5 bases). The CDR3 covers 14 residues. Germline CDR1 and CDR2: LGHDT and YNNKEL (reference sequence). V was clipped by 3 bases and J by 0 bases, with 9 bases between them. CDR3 DNA sequence: TGTGCCAGCAGCCACTTTGGGAGCTCCTACGAGCAGTACTTC. Its translation is CASSHFGSSYEQYF.

Concerning this clonotype: At one end the junction does not follow the germline gene, possibly because of a read error. The chain links TRBV11-2 to TRBJ1-1, with D possibly TRBD1 on 5 matching bases. CDR1 is SGHAT, CDR2 FQNNGV, per germline. This CDR3 is 15 amino acids long. The CDR3 sequence: CASSLQVTMNTEAFF. CDR3 DNA sequence: TGTGCCAGTAGCTTACAGGTCACAATGAACACTGAAGCTTTCTTT.

In this sample, this clonotype turned up a few times. The V and J genes are TRBV5-6 and TRBJ2-1, with 7 nucleotides matching TRBD2. Germline V gives CDR1 SGHDT, CDR2 YYEEEE. This CDR3 is 15 amino acids long. J gave up 5 bases and V 6 bases, and 11 bases lay outside the gene matches. This chain's CDR3 is CASIAGVGGHNEQFF. For the CDR3, the DNA is TGTGCCAGCATCGCGGGGGTGGGCGGCCACAATGAGCAGTTCTTC.

The chain recombines TRBV15 with TRBJ2-3; TRBD2 matches 10 bases. With 1 base clipped from V and 2 bases from J, the junction kept 6 bases outside the gene matches. The CDR3 has 17 amino acids. Germline V gene sequence: CDR1 LNHNV, CDR2 YYDKDF (reference sequence). CDR3 sequence reads: CATSRVGLADSTDTQYF. DNA for the CDR3: TGTGCCACCAGCAGAGTTGGACTAGCGGACTCCACAGATACGCAGTATTTT.

This clonotype was observed a handful of times. The chain couples TRBV18 to TRBJ1-5; 8 positions match TRBD1. This CDR3 contains 13 residues. Looked up from germline, CDR1 is KGHSH and CDR2 is LQKENI. Trimming removed 5 bases from V and 8 bases from J; junction bases left unmatched: 5. The CDR3 sequence: CASSGQGGEPQHF. In nucleotides, the CDR3 is TGTGCCAGCTCAGGACAGGGTGGAGAGCCCCAGCATTTT.

This clonotype was observed at least ten times. A much larger clone differs by one base, so this may be a read error. V usage is TRBV12-3 or TRBV12-4 and J usage is TRBJ2-3; the D is unclear. V shed 6 bases and J shed 6 bases, with 7 bases lying between them. The CDR3 spans 11 residues. The CDR3 spells CASSVRDTQYF. In DNA, the CDR3 is TGTGCCAGCAGCGTTAGGGATACGCAGTATTTT.

The count of this clonotype is one. The chain combines TRBV5-1 with TRBJ2-1, with 9 bases aligning to TRBD2. The CDR3 contains 18 residues. V trimming: 4 bases; J trimming: 6 bases; junction bases outside the gene matches: 17. The germline gives CDR1 SGHRS, CDR2 YFSETQ. CDR3 region: CASSHPSGGRLSPNEQFF. CDR3 nucleotides: TGCGCCAGCAGCCACCCCAGCGGGGGGCGCCTTAGCCCCAATGAGCAGTTCTTC.

Comment on this clonotype: With a much larger clone just one base away, this may be a read error. The chain uses TRBV7-9 and TRBJ2-3; tentative D call: TRBD2 (7 bases). Trimming shortened V by 6 bases and J by 1 base, and 11 bases separated the two germline ends. Germline CDR1 and CDR2: SEHNR and FQNEAQ (reference sequence). The CDR3 runs to 14 residues. The CDR3 DNA sequence: TGTGCCAGCAGAAGGGGGGGGCGCACAGATACGCAGTATTTT. It is translated as CASRRGGRTDTQYF.

The gene calls are TRBV7-2 and TRBJ2-4; 9 bases are shared with TRBD2. V dropped 1 base and J dropped 13; count of bases not matched to a gene: 14. Germline V lookup: CDR1 SGHTA, CDR2 FQGNSA. The CDR3 covers 16 residues. The CDR3 DNA reads TGTGCCAGCAGCTTAGTCGCTCGGACTAGCGTAGTAGAGCAGTACTTC. Amino acid sequence: CASSLVARTSVVEQYF.

This clonotype was seen more than once but under ten times. The chain is built from TRBV20-1 and TRBJ2-1; TRBD2 aligns across 12 bases. The CDR3 sequence is 18 residues long. Trimming removed 3 bases from V and 4 bases from J; junction bases left unmatched: 13. Germline assignment: CDR1 DFQATT and CDR2 SNEGSKA (reference sequence). CDR3 protein: CSASLFTSGGRIYNEQFF. DNA of the CDR3: TGCAGTGCTAGCTTATTCACTAGCGGGGGGCGAATATACAATGAGCAGTTCTTC.

Concerning this clonotype: At one boundary the junction diverges from the germline segment, which might be a read error. The genes are TRBV7-2 and TRBJ2-1; TRBD1 might be the D (6 bases). CDR1 is SGHTA, CDR2 FQGNSA, per germline. This CDR3 contains 17 residues. The CDR3: CASNLEGGFGRYNEQFF. The CDR3 bases are TGTGCCAGCAACTTAGAAGGGGGATTTGGCAGGTACAATGAGCAGTTCTTC.

The chain recombines TRBV7-2 with TRBJ1-1; D unresolved. Trimming took 3 bases from V and 0 from J, leaving 11 bases between them. This CDR3 spans 15 amino acids. From germline, CDR1 is SGHTA and CDR2 FQGNSA. In DNA, the CDR3 is TGTGCCAGCAGCTTGGATGGCAATCTGAACACTGAAGCTTTCTTT. Translated: CASSLDGNLNTEAFF.

The CDR3 coding sequence is TGTGCCAGCAGTTACAAGGGGAGCAATCAGCCCCAGCATTTT. The encoded protein is CASSYKGSNQPQHF. The chain uses TRBV6-5 and TRBJ1-5; possibly TRBD1 for D (5 bases). CDR3 length equals 14 residues. CDR1 MNHEY and CDR2 SVGAGI come from the germline V gene. With 2 bases removed from V and 1 base from J, the gap between germline ends came to 6 bases.

The V call is TRBV18, the J call TRBJ2-5, with TRBD2 matching over 11 bases. Germline V lookup: CDR1 KGHSH, CDR2 LQKENI. The CDR3 has 16 residues. The junction had 4 bases not matched to a gene; V was cut back by 0 bases and J by 4 bases. The CDR3 nucleotides are TGTGCCAGCTCACCACCTAGCGGGGGGGCCGGAGAGACCCAGTACTTC. Translation gives CASSPPSGGAGETQYF. The full variable domain, in which reference TRBV18 and TRBJ2-5 provide the parts outside the CDR3, is NAGVMQNPRHLVRRRGQEARLRCSPMKGHSHVYWYRQLPEEGLKFMVYLQKENIIDESGMPKERFSAEFPKEGPSILRIQQVVRGDSAAYFCASSPPSGGAGETQYFGPGTRLLVL.